This T cell receptor beta chain came from a study of T-cell reconstitution after alpha-beta-depleted transplantation in children. Study results and caveats: Roughly two months post-transplant, alpha-beta T cells reportedly originated from several hundred graft clones that had expanded. Surviving recipient T cells and intrathymic progenitors accounted for some patients' high TCRbeta diversity at day 60. Newly produced T cells mostly accounted for T-cell counts and diversity one year post-transplant.

This CDR3 has 18 amino acids. J lost 0 bases, V lost 0 bases, and 7 bases had no gene match. CDR1 is SGHVS, CDR2 FQNEAQ, per germline. The TCRbeta library incorporated unique molecular identifiers. MiXCR was run by TCRdb on the PCR reads, yielding one entry per CDR3 protein. In the table there are a few hundred thousand distinct CDR3 sequences, over 25% of which are singletons. This clonotype was found a few times. Its antigen is unidentified. V is TRBV7-8 and J is TRBJ2-1, with 8 bases identical to TRBD2. The source was PBMCs, collected before TCRalphabeta/CD19-depleted stem cell transplant. This sequence was found in a boy under three years old with Wiskott-Aldrich syndrome, due to receive a stem cell transplant. Written as DNA, the CDR3 is TGTGCCAGCAGCTTAGCCAGCGGGGGACCCAGCTCCTACAATGAGCAGTTCTTC. Translation: CASSLASGGPSSYNEQFF.